Shown below are 11 T cell receptor beta chains from a single sample sequenced in a study of T cell responses to AZD1222 COVID-19 vaccine. Sequenced by immunoSEQ multiplex PCR; TCRdb stores in-frame clones only, minus some. Of under 90,000 clones listed, roughly 85% are singletons. The sample in question was peripheral blood, obtained 28 days after the second AZD1222 dose. The receptor set was obtained from an adult who received the AZD1222 COVID-19 vaccine.

This clone was seen once. The V and J genes are TRBV18 and TRBJ2-1, with 7 bases matching TRBD1. The length of the CDR3 is 13 residues. The V segment lost 5 bases and the J segment 4 bases; nucleotides outside the gene matches: 2. The germline V gene has CDR1 KGHSH and CDR2 LQKENI. The CDR3, as DNA: TGTGCCAGCTCAACGACAGGGTACAATGAGCAGTTCTTC. Its translation is CASSTTGYNEQFF.

The chain joins TRBV10-1 to TRBJ2-7, with 10 bases fitting TRBD1. In germline, CDR1 is WNHNN, CDR2 SYGVQD (reference sequence). The CDR3 is 14 residues long. Unmatched junction bases numbered 4, after V lost 8 bases and J lost 0 bases. The CDR3 protein is CASSRTGGSYEQYF. The CDR3 DNA is TGCGCCAGCTCTAGGACAGGGGGCTCCTACGAGCAGTACTTC.

Sample share makes this clone medium-sized. This rearrangement joins TRBV7-8 to TRBJ1-3, with TRBD1 as a possible D gene (5 bases). Per germline, CDR1 SGHVS and CDR2 FQNEAQ. The CDR3 has 16 residues. The germline V and J ends were trimmed by 5 bases and 2 bases, with 16 bases remaining between them. CDR3 nucleotide sequence: TGTGCCAGCAGCACGCTGACAGACGCAACTGGAAACACCATATATTTT. As protein: CASSTLTDATGNTIYF.

As for this clone: This sample also contains other DNA sequences that code for the same CDR3. The chain employs TRBV10-3 and TRBJ1-3; no reliable D call. The V end lost 0 bases, the J end lost 4 bases, and 1 base lay between the germline ends. CDR1 is ENHRY, CDR2 SYGVKD, per germline. There are 12 residues in the CDR3. The CDR3 coding sequence is TGTGCCATCAGTGAGTCCGGAAACACCATATATTTT. It is translated as CAISESGNTIYF.

The chain links TRBV25-1 to TRBJ1-5; D ambiguous. CDR3 size: 12 residues. Trimming pared 4 bases from V and 6 bases from J, leaving 7 bases between. The germline gives CDR1 MGHDK, CDR2 SYGVNS. CDR3 DNA: TGTGCCAGCAGTGCCCCCAGTCAGCCCCAGCATTTT. This sequence encodes CASSAPSQPQHF.

The chain combines TRBV10-1 with TRBJ2-1, with D uncertain. Trimming took off 2 bases at V and 4 bases at J, with 15 bases between the two ends. This CDR3 has 16 amino acids. From germline, CDR1 is WNHNN and CDR2 SYGVQD (reference sequence). CDR3 sequence reads: CASSELERRSYNEQFF. The DNA of the CDR3 is TGCGCCAGCAGTGAGCTTGAACGCCGCTCTTACAATGAGCAGTTCTTC.

This clone was counted a single time. The J gene is TRBJ2-3, the V gene TRBV7-9; weak D call: TRBD2 (6 bases). The CDR3 runs 15 residues. Germline V gene lookup returns CDR1 SEHNR and CDR2 FQNEAQ (reference sequence). Trimming pared 2 bases from V and 2 bases from J, leaving 11 bases between. CDR3 protein: CASSLMAGPTDTQYF. CDR3 in DNA: TGTGCCAGCAGCTTAATGGCGGGGCCCACAGATACGCAGTATTTT.

This rearrangement joins TRBV10-3 to TRBJ1-6, with D tentatively TRBD1 (5 bases). V lost 5 bases and J lost 9, with 20 bases in between. The CDR3 loop spans 16 amino acids. Germline CDR1 and CDR2: ENHRY and SYGVKD. The chain's CDR3 is CAISLQDYRVGSPLHF. CDR3 nucleotides: TGTGCCATCAGTTTACAGGATTATAGGGTTGGTTCACCCCTCCACTTT.

J is TRBJ2-5 and V is TRBV5-1; either TRBD1 or TRBD2 may supply D (6 bases each). This CDR3 spans 16 amino acids. V gave up 3 bases and J gave up 2 bases, with 17 bases separating them. Looked up from germline, CDR1 is SGHRS and CDR2 is YFSETQ. DNA of the CDR3: TGCGCCAGCAGCTCTAGACAGGAGGGTTTTCAAGAGACCCAGTACTTC. It yields the protein CASSSRQEGFQETQYF. Looking up the rest from reference TRBV5-1 and TRBJ2-5 gives the full variable domain: KAGVTQTPRYLIKTRGQQVTLSCSPISGHRSVSWYQQTPGQGLQFLFEYFSETQRNKGNFPGRFSGRQFSNSRSEMNVSTLELGDSALYLCASSSRQEGFQETQYFGPGTRLLVL.

This clone was seen only a few times. The CDR3 sequence is CASSPTGGDETQYF. Written as DNA, the CDR3 is TGTGCCAGCTCACCTACCGGGGGGGACGAGACCCAGTACTTC. J is TRBJ2-5 and V is TRBV18, with 8 bases identical to TRBD2. The CDR3 loop spans 14 amino acids. The J segment lost 5 bases and the V segment lost 3 bases, leaving 5 bases of the junction unmatched. Germline values: CDR1 KGHSH, CDR2 LQKENI.

The V and J genes are TRBV7-9 and TRBJ1-1; 9 positions match TRBD1. V shed 4 bases and J 10 bases; nucleotides not matched to a gene: 16. The germline gives CDR1 SEHNR, CDR2 FQNEAQ (reference sequence). The CDR3 spans 16 residues. Here the CDR3 DNA reads TGTGCCAGCAGCTGGTCGGGAACAGGGGGCGAGATGGGAGCTTTCTTT. It specifies CASSWSGTGGEMGAFF.